The rows below give T cell receptor beta chains drawn from one sample of a study of blood T cell repertoires in COVID-19. Libraries were prepared by immunoSEQ multiplex PCR; TCRdb keeps only in-frame clonotypes and omits some of them. The sample lists tens of thousands of clones; about 81% were seen once. Sequences were obtained from peripheral blood. The receptors stem from a woman older than 75 with acute or convalescent COVID-19. Both conserved end residues are part of each CDR3. D genes are given only for firm matches. Expanded clones are given a class, and other clones once, few, many or no size at all.

j_gene: TRBJ1-4
v_gene: TRBV11-2
abundance: .
d_gene: TRBD1
CDR3aa: CASSLGTGGTNEKLFF
CDR3nt: TGTGCCAGCAGCCTCGGGACAGGAGGGACTAATGAAAAACTGTTTTTT

j_gene: TRBJ2-2
v_gene: TRBV6-5
abundance: .
d_gene: TRBD2
CDR3aa: CASLWVAGEIGELFF
CDR3nt: TGTGCCAGCCTGTGGGTAGCGGGAGAAATCGGGGAGCTGTTTTTT

j_gene: TRBJ2-5
v_gene: TRBV7-6
abundance: .
d_gene: .
CDR3aa: CASSLGAGRQETQYF
CDR3nt: TGTGCCAGCAGCTTAGGGGCAGGGCGCCAAGAGACCCAGTACTTC

j_gene: TRBJ2-3
v_gene: TRBV9
abundance: once
d_gene: TRBD2
CDR3aa: CASSVGVASGFSTDTQYF
CDR3nt: TGTGCCAGCAGCGTAGGGGTTGCTAGCGGGTTTAGCACAGATACGCAGTATTTT

j_gene: TRBJ2-3
v_gene: TRBV18
abundance: .
d_gene: .
CDR3aa: CASSPYSYASTDTQYF
CDR3nt: TGTGCCAGCTCACCATATTCCTACGCTAGCACAGATACGCAGTATTTT

j_gene: TRBJ1-1
v_gene: TRBV18
abundance: .
d_gene: TRBD1
CDR3aa: CASSRDRGRNTEAFF
CDR3nt: TGTGCCAGCTCACGGGACAGGGGACGGAACACTGAAGCTTTCTTT

j_gene: TRBJ2-5
v_gene: TRBV6-6
abundance: .
d_gene: .
CDR3aa: CASSPWATTSQETQYF
CDR3nt: TGTGCCAGCAGTCCCTGGGCCACCACTTCCCAAGAGACCCAGTACTTC

j_gene: TRBJ2-1
v_gene: TRBV4-2
abundance: few
d_gene: TRBD2
CDR3aa: CASSQEFGGRAADGEQFF
CDR3nt: TGTGCCAGCAGCCAAGAGTTTGGCGGGAGGGCCGCGGACGGGGAGCAGTTCTTC

j_gene: TRBJ2-3
v_gene: TRBV4-1
abundance: .
d_gene: TRBD2
CDR3aa: CASSQDKAGGVTDTQYF
CDR3nt: TGCGCCAGCAGCCAAGATAAGGCGGGAGGGGTAACAGATACGCAGTATTTT

j_gene: TRBJ1-6
v_gene: TRBV19
abundance: .
d_gene: TRBD1
CDR3aa: CASSIWGDPGQGDSPLHF
CDR3nt: TGTGCCAGTAGTATCTGGGGAGACCCGGGACAGGGGGATTCACCCCTCCACTTT

j_gene: TRBJ1-5
v_gene: TRBV6-5
abundance: once
d_gene: .
CDR3aa: CASRNRALSNQPQHF
CDR3nt: TGTGCCAGCAGAAACAGGGCATTAAGCAATCAGCCCCAGCATTTT

j_gene: TRBJ2-1
v_gene: TRBV11-3
abundance: .
d_gene: .
CDR3aa: CASSLDLGGGGYNEQFF
CDR3nt: TGTGCCAGCAGCTTAGATCTCGGAGGGGGAGGGTACAATGAGCAGTTCTTC

j_gene: TRBJ2-1
v_gene: TRBV5-1
abundance: .
d_gene: .
CDR3aa: CASSTTPLSSYNEQFF
CDR3nt: TGCGCCAGCAGCACGACACCGCTCAGCTCCTACAATGAGCAGTTCTTC

j_gene: TRBJ2-2
v_gene: TRBV24-1
abundance: .
d_gene: .
CDR3aa: CATSDTKLGARSGELFF
CDR3nt: TGTGCCACCAGTGACACCAAACTGGGGGCGAGGTCCGGGGAGCTGTTTTTT

j_gene: TRBJ2-5
v_gene: TRBV5-4
abundance: .
d_gene: .
CDR3aa: CASNLVRGGETQYF
CDR3nt: TGTGCCAGCAACTTGGTTAGAGGGGGAGAGACCCAGTACTTC

j_gene: TRBJ1-6
v_gene: TRBV30
abundance: .
d_gene: .
CDR3aa: CAWSQGSNSPLHF
CDR3nt: TGTGCCTGGAGTCAGGGGTCAAATTCACCCCTCCACTTT

j_gene: TRBJ2-3
v_gene: TRBV5-1
abundance: .
d_gene: TRBD2
CDR3aa: CASSLTSGRGTDTQYF
CDR3nt: TGCGCCAGCAGCTTGACAAGCGGGAGGGGGACAGATACGCAGTATTTT